This T cell receptor beta chain was obtained from a study of early T cells in non-severe SARS-CoV-2 infection. Study context: The authors sequenced bulk RNA from unsorted whole blood, leaving chains unpaired.

With regard to this clonotype: What it binds is not known.

Study-level results: Database matching using VDJdb favored anti-spike CD8 responses, with private and CD4 specificities left missing.

Individual cDNA molecules carried attached unique molecular identifiers. TCRdb re-called the 5' RACE reads with MiXCR, one entry per CDR3 protein. The sample lists over 60,000 distinct CDR3 sequences, over 10% seen once, with 4% to 5% in the top ten. Trimming cost V 0 bases and J 0 bases, with 7 bases left between them. This CDR3 comprises 14 residues. The germline gives CDR1 SGDLS, CDR2 YYNGEE. V and J are TRBV9 and TRBJ2-7; tentatively, D is TRBD2 (5 bases). The sequencing input was whole blood. The receptor was isolated from an adult who was a healthcare worker with PCR-confirmed SARS-CoV-2 infection or an uninfected control (not recorded which). This chain's CDR3 is CASSVVAGSYEQYF. The CDR3 DNA is TGTGCCAGCAGCGTAGTGGCGGGCTCCTACGAGCAGTACTTC.